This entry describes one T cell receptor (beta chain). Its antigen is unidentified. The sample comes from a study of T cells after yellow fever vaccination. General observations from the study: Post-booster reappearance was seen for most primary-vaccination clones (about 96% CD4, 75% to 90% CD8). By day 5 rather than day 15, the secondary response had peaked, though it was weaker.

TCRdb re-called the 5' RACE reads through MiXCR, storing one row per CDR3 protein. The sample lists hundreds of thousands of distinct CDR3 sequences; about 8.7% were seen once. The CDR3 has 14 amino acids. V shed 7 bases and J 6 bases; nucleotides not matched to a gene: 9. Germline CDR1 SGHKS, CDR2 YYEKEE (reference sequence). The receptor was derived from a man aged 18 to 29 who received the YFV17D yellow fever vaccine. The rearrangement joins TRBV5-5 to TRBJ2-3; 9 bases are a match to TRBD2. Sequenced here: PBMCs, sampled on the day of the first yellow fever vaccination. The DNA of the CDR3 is TGTGCCAGCGAGGTGCGGGGGGGCCGGGATACGCAGTATTTT. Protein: CASEVRGGRDTQYF. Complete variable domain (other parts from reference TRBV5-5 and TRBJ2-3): DAGVTQSPTHLIKTRGQQVTLRCSPISGHKSVSWYQQVLGQGPQFIFQYYEKEERGRGNFPDRFSARQFPNYSSELNVNALLLGDSALYLCASEVRGGRDTQYFGPGTRLTVL.